This TCR beta chain was sequenced for a study of human T cells and chemical hapten exposure. As for the study in general: For the approximately 23-week duration of the study, patients were given weekly doses of diphenylcyclopropenone on the scalp. TCR yield per sample varied, mainly due to pooled library volumes. Study observations and caveats: Following DPC sensitization, TCRs present above 1 in 1000 frequency showed no change.

This clonotype has more than one count but fewer than ten. The antigen remains unidentified. Time point described: patch test 1, 2 weeks after DPC sensitization. The sample's treatment: therapeutic diphenylcyclopropenone sensitization with weekly scalp DPC. TCRdb passed the RACE reads through MiXCR, listing each CDR3 protein once. The profile shows more than 70,000 distinct CDR3 sequences, over 9.5% of them singletons. The CDR3 consists of 14 residues. Germline lookup yields CDR1 SQVTM and CDR2 ANQGSEA. Trimming cost V 3 bases and J 1 base, with 11 bases left between them. This receptor was taken from a woman aged 55-70 years with alopecia areata. Some clones in this sample may be carry-over from other donors' samples. Specimen: whole blood, collected in connection with sensitization to the hapten diphenylcyclopropenone (DPC). The chain combines TRBV29-1 with TRBJ2-3; D is uncertain. CDR3: CSVDLLLGTDTQYF. The CDR3, as DNA: TGCAGCGTTGATTTGCTTCTAGGCACAGATACGCAGTATTTT.